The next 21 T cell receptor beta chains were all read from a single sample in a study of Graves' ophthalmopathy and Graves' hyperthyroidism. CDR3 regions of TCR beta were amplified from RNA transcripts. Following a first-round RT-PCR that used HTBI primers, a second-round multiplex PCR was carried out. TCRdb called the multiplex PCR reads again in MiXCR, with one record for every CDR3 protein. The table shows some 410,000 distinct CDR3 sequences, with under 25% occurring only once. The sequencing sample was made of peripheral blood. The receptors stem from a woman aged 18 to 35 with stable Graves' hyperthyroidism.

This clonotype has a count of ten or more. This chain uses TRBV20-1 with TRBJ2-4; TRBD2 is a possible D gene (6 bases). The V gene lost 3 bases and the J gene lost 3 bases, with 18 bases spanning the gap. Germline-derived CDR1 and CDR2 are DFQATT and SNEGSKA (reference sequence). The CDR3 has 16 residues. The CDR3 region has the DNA TGCAGTGCTAGGGGCCTCACTCCCGGGGGCAAAAACATTCAGTACTTC. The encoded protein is CSARGLTPGGKNIQYF.

The CDR3 DNA follows: TGCAGTGCTAGAGAATCAGGGGACTACGAGCAGTACTTC. It yields the protein CSARESGDYEQYF. The chain is built from TRBV20-1 and TRBJ2-7; D may be TRBD1 (6 bases). V was cut by 0 bases and J by 3 bases, with 9 bases left in between. The CDR3 is 13 residues long. CDR1 DFQATT and CDR2 SNEGSKA come from the germline V gene (reference sequence).

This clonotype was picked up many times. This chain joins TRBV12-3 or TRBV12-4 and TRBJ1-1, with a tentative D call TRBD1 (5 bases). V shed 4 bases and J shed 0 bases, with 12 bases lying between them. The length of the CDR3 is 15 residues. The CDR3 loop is CASSSREDMNTEAFF. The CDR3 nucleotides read TGTGCCAGCAGTTCCAGGGAGGACATGAACACTGAAGCTTTCTTT.

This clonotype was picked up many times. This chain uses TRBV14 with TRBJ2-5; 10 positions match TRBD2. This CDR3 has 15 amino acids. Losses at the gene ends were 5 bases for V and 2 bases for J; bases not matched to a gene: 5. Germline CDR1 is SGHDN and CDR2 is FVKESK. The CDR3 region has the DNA TGTGCCAGCAGCAAGGGACTAGCGCCACAAGAGACCCAGTACTTC. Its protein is CASSKGLAPQETQYF.

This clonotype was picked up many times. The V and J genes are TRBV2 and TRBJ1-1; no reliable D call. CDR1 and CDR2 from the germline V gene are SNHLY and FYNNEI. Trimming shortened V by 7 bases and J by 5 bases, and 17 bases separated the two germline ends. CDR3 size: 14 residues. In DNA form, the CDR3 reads TGTGCCAGCAAGGTAATCGGGGTCGGGACTGAAGCTTTCTTT. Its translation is CASKVIGVGTEAFF. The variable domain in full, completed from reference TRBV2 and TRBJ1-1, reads EPEVTQTPSHQVTQMGQEVILRCVPISNHLYFYWYRQILGQKVEFLVSFYNNEISEKSEIFDDQFSVERPDGSNFTLKIRSTKLEDSAMYFCASKVIGVGTEAFFGQGTRLTVV.

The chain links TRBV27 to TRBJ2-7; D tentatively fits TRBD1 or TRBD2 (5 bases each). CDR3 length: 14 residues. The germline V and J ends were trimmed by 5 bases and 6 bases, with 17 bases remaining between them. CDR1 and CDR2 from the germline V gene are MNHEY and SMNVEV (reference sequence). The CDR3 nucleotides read TGTGCCAGCAGTGAGGGCCAGGGCGGTCGCGAGCAGTACTTC. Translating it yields CASSEGQGGREQYF.

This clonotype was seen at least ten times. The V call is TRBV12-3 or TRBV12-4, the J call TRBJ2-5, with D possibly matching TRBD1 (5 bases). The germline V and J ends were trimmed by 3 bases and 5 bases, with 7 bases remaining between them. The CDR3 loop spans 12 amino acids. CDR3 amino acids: CASSFYRETQYF. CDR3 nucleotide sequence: TGTGCCAGCAGTTTTTACAGGGAGACCCAGTACTTC.

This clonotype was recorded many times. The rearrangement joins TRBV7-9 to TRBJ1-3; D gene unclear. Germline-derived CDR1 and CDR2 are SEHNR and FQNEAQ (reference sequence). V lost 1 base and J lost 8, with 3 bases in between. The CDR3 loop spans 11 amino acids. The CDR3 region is CASSLVDTIYF. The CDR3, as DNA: TGTGCCAGCAGCTTAGTGGACACCATATATTTT.

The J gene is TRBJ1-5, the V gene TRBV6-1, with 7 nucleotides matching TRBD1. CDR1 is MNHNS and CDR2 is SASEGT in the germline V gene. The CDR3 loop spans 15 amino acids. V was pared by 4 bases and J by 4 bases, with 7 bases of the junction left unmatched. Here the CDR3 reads CASSVGQDPNQPQHF. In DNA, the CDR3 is TGTGCCAGCAGTGTCGGACAGGACCCTAATCAGCCCCAGCATTTT.

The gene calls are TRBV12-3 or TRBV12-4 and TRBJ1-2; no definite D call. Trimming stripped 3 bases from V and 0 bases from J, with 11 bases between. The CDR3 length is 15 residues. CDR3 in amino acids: CASSFGRPPNYGYTF. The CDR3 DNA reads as TGTGCCAGCAGTTTCGGCAGACCTCCTAACTATGGCTACACCTTC.

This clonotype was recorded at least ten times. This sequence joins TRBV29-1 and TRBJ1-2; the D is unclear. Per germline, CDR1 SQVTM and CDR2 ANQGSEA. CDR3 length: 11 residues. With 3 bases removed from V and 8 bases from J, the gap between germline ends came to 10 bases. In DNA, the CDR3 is TGCAGCGTTGATCCGTACGGCGGCTACACCTTC. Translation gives CSVDPYGGYTF.

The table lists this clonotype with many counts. The CDR3 region has the DNA TGTGCCAGTAGTACCCCCGGCCTGAACACTGAAGCTTTCTTT. Protein sequence: CASSTPGLNTEAFF. This chain joins TRBV19 and TRBJ1-1, with D unresolved. Trimming removed 4 bases at V and 0 bases at J, with 9 bases between. This CDR3 is 14 amino acids long. Germline CDR1 is LNHDA and CDR2 is SQIVND (reference sequence).

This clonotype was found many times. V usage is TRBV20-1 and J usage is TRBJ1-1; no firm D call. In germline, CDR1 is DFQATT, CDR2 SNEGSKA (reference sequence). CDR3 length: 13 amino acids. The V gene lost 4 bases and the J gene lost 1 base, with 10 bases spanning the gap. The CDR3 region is CSATRASNTEAFF. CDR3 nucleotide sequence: TGCAGTGCTACTAGGGCCTCGAACACTGAAGCTTTCTTT.

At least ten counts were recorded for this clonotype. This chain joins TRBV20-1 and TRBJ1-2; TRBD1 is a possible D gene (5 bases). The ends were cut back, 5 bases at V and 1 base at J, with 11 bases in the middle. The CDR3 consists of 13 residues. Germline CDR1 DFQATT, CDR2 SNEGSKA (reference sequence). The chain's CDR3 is CSARRQYNYGYTF. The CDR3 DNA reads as TGCAGTGCTCGAAGACAGTATAACTATGGCTACACCTTC.

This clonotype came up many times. CDR3 region: CASSYAGGAEQYF. The CDR3 DNA reads TGTGCCAGTAGCTATGCAGGGGGCGCCGAGCAGTACTTC. The chain joins TRBV19 to TRBJ2-7, with 8 bases lining up with TRBD1. CDR3 length: 13 residues. The trim removed 6 bases at V and 6 bases at J, leaving 7 bases unmatched. Germline V CDR1 and CDR2: LNHDA, SQIVND (reference sequence).

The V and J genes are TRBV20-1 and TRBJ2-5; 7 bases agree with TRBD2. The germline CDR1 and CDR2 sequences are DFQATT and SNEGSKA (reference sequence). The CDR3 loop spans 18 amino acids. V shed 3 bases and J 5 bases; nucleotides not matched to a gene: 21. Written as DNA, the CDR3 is TGCAGTGCTAGTTATCCCCGGGCTAGCGAGACCGGGGGGGAGACCCAGTACTTC. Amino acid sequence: CSASYPRASETGGETQYF.

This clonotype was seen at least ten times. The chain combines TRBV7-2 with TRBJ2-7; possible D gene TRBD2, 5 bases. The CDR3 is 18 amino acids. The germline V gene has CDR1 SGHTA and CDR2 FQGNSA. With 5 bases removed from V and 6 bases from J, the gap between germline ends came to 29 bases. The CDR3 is CASSLPGLGRSRKAEQYF. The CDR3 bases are TGTGCCAGCAGCCTACCGGGGTTAGGGCGGAGCCGCAAGGCCGAGCAGTACTTC.

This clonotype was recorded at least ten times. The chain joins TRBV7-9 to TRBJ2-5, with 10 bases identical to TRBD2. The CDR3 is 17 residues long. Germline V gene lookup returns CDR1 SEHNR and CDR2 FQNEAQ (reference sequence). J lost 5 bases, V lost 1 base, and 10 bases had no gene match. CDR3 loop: CASSLDGLAGVWETQYF. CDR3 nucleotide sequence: TGTGCCAGCAGCTTAGATGGGCTAGCGGGAGTGTGGGAGACCCAGTACTTC.

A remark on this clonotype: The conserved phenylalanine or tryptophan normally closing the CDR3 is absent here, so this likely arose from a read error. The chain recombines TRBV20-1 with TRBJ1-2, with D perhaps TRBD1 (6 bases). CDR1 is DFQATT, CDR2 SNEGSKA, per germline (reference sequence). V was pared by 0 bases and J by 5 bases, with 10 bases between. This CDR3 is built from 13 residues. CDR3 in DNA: TGCAGTGCTAGAGATCGGCAGGGGTATGGCTACACCGTC. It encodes CSARDRQGYGYTV.

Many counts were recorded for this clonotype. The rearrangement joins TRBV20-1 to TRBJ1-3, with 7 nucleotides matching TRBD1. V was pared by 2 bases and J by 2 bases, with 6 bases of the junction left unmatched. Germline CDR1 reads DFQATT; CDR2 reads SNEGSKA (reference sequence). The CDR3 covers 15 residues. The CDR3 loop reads CSARPVTGAGNTIYF. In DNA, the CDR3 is TGCAGTGCTAGACCGGTTACAGGGGCTGGAAACACCATATATTTT.

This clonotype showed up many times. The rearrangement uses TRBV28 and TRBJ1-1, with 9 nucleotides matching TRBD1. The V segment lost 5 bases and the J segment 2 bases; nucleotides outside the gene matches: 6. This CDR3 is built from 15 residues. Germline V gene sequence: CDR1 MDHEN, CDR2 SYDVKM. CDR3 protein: CASSVPGQGNTEAFF. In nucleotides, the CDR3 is TGTGCCAGCAGTGTCCCGGGACAGGGAAACACTGAAGCTTTCTTT.